This is a list of T cell receptor beta chains from one sample in a study of cytomegalovirus exposure and HLA in healthy donors. Some clones are missing from TCRdb's copy, which holds only in-frame ones; the method was immunoSEQ multiplex PCR. The sample gives around 150,000 clones, around 89% of which show up once; almost 3% is in the top ten. The sample was PBMCs. The receptors were gathered from a man aged 18 to 30 in good health and CMV-seronegative. The CDR3 runs from the conserved cysteine through the conserved F or W. The D gene is left open where the match is weak. Clone size appears in some rows only: once, few, many, or a class for an expanded clone.

v_call: TRBV4-1
j_call: TRBJ2-2
d_call: TRBD1
clone_size: -
cdr3_aa: CASSQARDRGTGELFF
cdr3_nt: TGCGCCAGCAGCCAAGCTCGGGACAGGGGGACCGGGGAGCTGTTTTTT

v_call: TRBV9
j_call: TRBJ2-5
d_call: TRBD2
clone_size: -
cdr3_aa: CASSGPASGRPATQYF
cdr3_nt: TGTGCCAGCAGCGGCCCAGCTAGCGGGAGGCCTGCCACCCAGTACTTC

v_call: TRBV7-2
j_call: TRBJ1-5
d_call: -
clone_size: -
cdr3_aa: CASSSNVQGTNQPQHF
cdr3_nt: TGTGCCAGCAGCTCCAACGTCCAGGGCACGAATCAGCCCCAGCATTTT

v_call: TRBV4-1
j_call: TRBJ2-7
d_call: TRBD2
clone_size: -
cdr3_aa: CASSQDGSGGEQYF
cdr3_nt: TGCGCCAGCAGCCAAGATGGATCGGGGGGCGAGCAGTACTTC

v_call: TRBV6-1
j_call: TRBJ2-3
d_call: -
clone_size: -
cdr3_aa: CASSEPGRDLGTDTQYF
cdr3_nt: TGTGCCAGCAGTGAACCAGGGCGGGACCTAGGCACAGATACGCAGTATTTT

v_call: TRBV7-2
j_call: TRBJ2-1
d_call: -
clone_size: -
cdr3_aa: CASSLVGGGRVRNEQFF
cdr3_nt: TGTGCCAGCAGCTTAGTAGGGGGGGGCAGGGTTAGGAATGAGCAGTTCTTC

v_call: TRBV16
j_call: TRBJ1-1
d_call: -
clone_size: -
cdr3_aa: CASSPGQPSNTEAFF
cdr3_nt: TGTGCCAGCAGCCCAGGACAGCCTTCGAACACTGAAGCTTTCTTT

v_call: TRBV2
j_call: TRBJ2-7
d_call: TRBD2
clone_size: -
cdr3_aa: CASRVSGTSYEQYF
cdr3_nt: TGTGCCAGCAGAGTTAGCGGGACCTCCTACGAGCAGTACTTC

v_call: TRBV28
j_call: TRBJ2-6
d_call: -
clone_size: -
cdr3_aa: CASSVRGPGANVLTF
cdr3_nt: TGTGCCAGCAGTGTCAGGGGCCCTGGGGCCAACGTCCTGACTTTC

v_call: TRBV28
j_call: TRBJ1-2
d_call: -
clone_size: -
cdr3_aa: CASLFGGVDGYTF
cdr3_nt: TGTGCCAGCCTCTTCGGAGGGGTCGATGGCTACACCTTC

v_call: TRBV28
j_call: TRBJ1-1
d_call: -
clone_size: -
cdr3_aa: CASSLGRADTEAFF
cdr3_nt: TGTGCCAGCAGTTTAGGGAGGGCGGACACTGAAGCTTTCTTT

v_call: TRBV13
j_call: TRBJ2-5
d_call: -
clone_size: -
cdr3_aa: CASSLQGLPETQYF
cdr3_nt: TGTGCCAGCAGCTTACAGGGGTTGCCAGAGACCCAGTACTTC

v_call: TRBV10-3
j_call: TRBJ1-1
d_call: -
clone_size: -
cdr3_aa: CAISPGGVKEEAFF
cdr3_nt: TGTGCCATCTCACCCGGAGGGGTTAAAGAGGAGGCTTTCTTT

v_call: TRBV19
j_call: TRBJ1-3
d_call: TRBD1
clone_size: -
cdr3_aa: CASPPIGDRGNTIYF
cdr3_nt: TGTGCCAGTCCCCCGATAGGGGACAGGGGAAACACCATATATTTT

v_call: TRBV4-1
j_call: TRBJ1-3
d_call: TRBD1
clone_size: -
cdr3_aa: CASSPGTGPGNTIYF
cdr3_nt: TGCGCCAGCAGCCCCGGGACAGGGCCTGGAAACACCATATATTTT

v_call: TRBV29-1
j_call: TRBJ1-1
d_call: TRBD1
clone_size: -
cdr3_aa: CSVEGRAGGTEAFF
cdr3_nt: TGCAGCGTTGAAGGGAGAGCAGGGGGCACTGAAGCTTTCTTT

v_call: TRBV19
j_call: TRBJ2-1
d_call: -
clone_size: -
cdr3_aa: CASSINPRNGLNEQFF
cdr3_nt: TGTGCCAGTAGTATCAACCCTAGGAACGGCTTGAATGAGCAGTTCTTC

v_call: TRBV5-1
j_call: TRBJ2-2
d_call: TRBD2
clone_size: -
cdr3_aa: CASSSGLASTGELFF
cdr3_nt: TGCGCCAGCAGCTCGGGACTAGCGAGCACCGGGGAGCTGTTTTTT

v_call: TRBV27
j_call: TRBJ2-5
d_call: -
clone_size: -
cdr3_aa: CASSFLRQAGDQETQYF
cdr3_nt: TGTGCCAGCAGTTTCCTCAGACAGGCCGGGGACCAAGAGACCCAGTACTTC

v_call: TRBV28
j_call: TRBJ1-5
d_call: -
clone_size: -
cdr3_aa: CASSPPLTGYSNQPQHF
cdr3_nt: TGTGCCAGCAGTCCACCCCTAACAGGGTATAGCAATCAGCCCCAGCATTTT

v_call: TRBV6-5
j_call: TRBJ2-1
d_call: TRBD1
clone_size: -
cdr3_aa: CASSLYRGTSSEQFF
cdr3_nt: TGTGCCAGCAGTTTATACAGGGGAACATCCAGTGAGCAGTTCTTC

v_call: TRBV18
j_call: TRBJ2-7
d_call: TRBD1
clone_size: few
cdr3_aa: CASSGQSYEQYF
cdr3_nt: TGTGCCAGCTCGGGACAGTCCTACGAGCAGTACTTC

v_call: TRBV10-2
j_call: TRBJ2-1
d_call: TRBD2
clone_size: -
cdr3_aa: CASSEPSGADNEQFF
cdr3_nt: TGCGCCAGCAGTGAGCCTAGCGGGGCGGACAATGAGCAGTTCTTC

v_call: TRBV7-9
j_call: TRBJ1-1
d_call: -
clone_size: -
cdr3_aa: CASSSPKDYTEAFF
cdr3_nt: TGTGCCAGCAGCTCCCCAAAGGACTACACTGAAGCTTTCTTT

v_call: TRBV2
j_call: TRBJ1-5
d_call: -
clone_size: -
cdr3_aa: CASSEERGNGNQPQHF
cdr3_nt: TGTGCCAGCAGTGAGGAGCGGGGGAACGGGAATCAGCCCCAGCATTTT

v_call: TRBV7-2
j_call: TRBJ2-7
d_call: -
clone_size: -
cdr3_aa: CASSAPGTRYEQYF
cdr3_nt: TGTGCCAGCAGCGCCCCGGGAACCCGCTACGAGCAGTACTTC

v_call: TRBV27
j_call: TRBJ2-3
d_call: -
clone_size: -
cdr3_aa: CASSFYMTSTDTQYF
cdr3_nt: TGTGCCAGCAGTTTTTATATGACTAGCACAGATACGCAGTATTTT

v_call: TRBV28
j_call: TRBJ2-3
d_call: TRBD1
clone_size: -
cdr3_aa: CASTRQGATDTQYF
cdr3_nt: TGTGCCAGCACAAGACAGGGGGCGACAGATACGCAGTATTTT

v_call: TRBV6-1
j_call: TRBJ1-2
d_call: -
clone_size: -
cdr3_aa: CASIMEGRRIYGYTF
cdr3_nt: TGTGCCAGCATTATGGAGGGGAGGAGGATCTATGGCTACACCTTC

v_call: TRBV5-5
j_call: TRBJ2-7
d_call: -
clone_size: -
cdr3_aa: CASSFLLGGSSYEQYF
cdr3_nt: TGTGCCAGCAGTTTTTTGCTAGGCGGCAGCTCCTACGAGCAGTACTTC

v_call: TRBV6-1
j_call: TRBJ1-5
d_call: -
clone_size: -
cdr3_aa: CASRQVSEQPQHF
cdr3_nt: TGTGCCAGCAGACAGGTTTCGGAACAGCCCCAGCATTTT

v_call: TRBV27
j_call: TRBJ2-5
d_call: TRBD2
clone_size: -
cdr3_aa: CASSPQLALQETQYF
cdr3_nt: TGTGCCAGCAGTCCCCAACTAGCGCTCCAAGAGACCCAGTACTTC

v_call: TRBV4-1
j_call: TRBJ2-3
d_call: -
clone_size: -
cdr3_aa: CASSLGGSSEDTQYF
cdr3_nt: TGCGCCAGCAGCTTAGGGGGATCCAGTGAGGATACGCAGTATTTT

v_call: TRBV25-1
j_call: TRBJ1-1
d_call: -
clone_size: -
cdr3_aa: CASSVAVPTEAFF
cdr3_nt: TGTGCCAGCAGTGTTGCGGTACCCACTGAAGCTTTCTTT

v_call: TRBV6-5
j_call: TRBJ1-3
d_call: -
clone_size: -
cdr3_aa: CASSRRVKAGNTIYF
cdr3_nt: TGTGCCAGCAGTCGCAGGGTAAAGGCTGGAAACACCATATATTTT

v_call: TRBV6-5
j_call: TRBJ2-3
d_call: TRBD1
clone_size: -
cdr3_aa: CASREMTGGTDTQYF
cdr3_nt: TGTGCCAGCAGAGAGATGACAGGGGGCACAGATACGCAGTATTTT

v_call: TRBV27
j_call: TRBJ1-2
d_call: TRBD1
clone_size: -
cdr3_aa: CASSFNSGTGGNGYTF
cdr3_nt: TGTGCCAGCAGTTTTAACTCCGGGACAGGGGGCAATGGCTACACCTTC

v_call: TRBV30
j_call: TRBJ2-3
d_call: -
clone_size: -
cdr3_aa: CAWSYSDTQYF
cdr3_nt: TGTGCCTGGAGTTACTCGGATACGCAGTATTTT

v_call: TRBV2
j_call: TRBJ2-3
d_call: -
clone_size: once
cdr3_aa: CASRGYPGTDTQYF
cdr3_nt: TGTGCCAGCCGAGGGTACCCAGGAACAGATACGCAGTATTTT

v_call: TRBV5-1
j_call: TRBJ1-2
d_call: -
clone_size: -
cdr3_aa: CASSLGVDYGYTF
cdr3_nt: TGCGCCAGCAGCTTGGGAGTAGATTATGGCTACACCTTC

v_call: TRBV29-1
j_call: TRBJ1-2
d_call: TRBD1
clone_size: -
cdr3_aa: CSVYSGTGGNYGCTF
cdr3_nt: TGCAGCGTTTATTCCGGGACAGGGGGCAACTATGGCTGCACCTTC

v_call: TRBV28
j_call: TRBJ1-6
d_call: -
clone_size: -
cdr3_aa: CASAVYTGLESPLHF
cdr3_nt: TGTGCCAGCGCAGTTTATACAGGGCTGGAATCACCCCTCCACTTT

v_call: TRBV27
j_call: TRBJ2-1
d_call: TRBD2
clone_size: -
cdr3_aa: CASSSGLAGVNEQFF
cdr3_nt: TGTGCCAGCAGTTCGGGACTAGCGGGAGTAAATGAGCAGTTCTTC

v_call: TRBV6-5
j_call: TRBJ1-4
d_call: TRBD1
clone_size: -
cdr3_aa: CASSSTGSGEKLFF
cdr3_nt: TGTGCCAGCAGTTCGACAGGGTCCGGTGAAAAACTGTTTTTT

v_call: TRBV7-8
j_call: TRBJ2-2
d_call: TRBD2
clone_size: -
cdr3_aa: CASSHRLGTSGTGELFF
cdr3_nt: TGTGCCAGCAGCCACCGTTTGGGGACTAGCGGCACCGGGGAGCTGTTTTTT

v_call: TRBV6-1
j_call: TRBJ1-1
d_call: TRBD1
clone_size: -
cdr3_aa: CASHWDRAMNTEAFF
cdr3_nt: TGTGCCAGCCATTGGGACAGGGCGATGAACACTGAAGCTTTCTTT

v_call: TRBV7-2
j_call: TRBJ2-1
d_call: -
clone_size: once
cdr3_aa: CASSHPRGSARQDEQFF
cdr3_nt: TGTGCCAGCAGCCATCCGAGGGGGAGCGCCCGTCAGGATGAGCAGTTCTTC

v_call: TRBV5-6
j_call: TRBJ1-3
d_call: -
clone_size: -
cdr3_aa: CASSFGGSGNTIYF
cdr3_nt: TGTGCCAGCAGCTTCGGCGGGTCTGGAAACACCATATATTTT

v_call: TRBV5-1
j_call: TRBJ2-3
d_call: TRBD2
clone_size: -
cdr3_aa: CASSLTSGRPDTQYF
cdr3_nt: TGCGCCAGCAGCTTGACTAGCGGGAGGCCCGATACGCAGTATTTT

v_call: TRBV5-4
j_call: TRBJ1-1
d_call: -
clone_size: -
cdr3_aa: CASSLVLHTEAFF
cdr3_nt: TGTGCCAGCAGCTTGGTTCTTCACACTGAAGCTTTCTTT

v_call: TRBV11-2
j_call: TRBJ2-5
d_call: TRBD1
clone_size: -
cdr3_aa: CASSLDRTGGPGETQYF
cdr3_nt: TGTGCCAGCAGCTTAGATAGGACAGGGGGCCCTGGGGAGACCCAGTACTTC

v_call: TRBV5-1
j_call: TRBJ2-5
d_call: TRBD1
clone_size: -
cdr3_aa: CASSLESRDRETQYF
cdr3_nt: TGCGCCAGCAGCTTGGAGTCCCGGGACAGAGAGACCCAGTACTTC

v_call: TRBV5-1
j_call: TRBJ2-3
d_call: TRBD2
clone_size: -
cdr3_aa: CASSSRTSGRGDTQYF
cdr3_nt: TGCGCCAGCAGCTCGCGGACTAGCGGGAGAGGTGATACGCAGTATTTT

v_call: TRBV19
j_call: TRBJ1-5
d_call: -
clone_size: -
cdr3_aa: CASSPLNQPQHF
cdr3_nt: TGTGCCAGTAGTCCGCTAAACCAGCCCCAGCATTTT

v_call: TRBV5-6
j_call: TRBJ1-2
d_call: -
clone_size: -
cdr3_aa: CASSFLRDTDHINYGYTF
cdr3_nt: TGTGCCAGCAGCTTTCTTAGGGACACCGATCATATTAACTATGGCTACACCTTC

v_call: TRBV4-3
j_call: TRBJ1-1
d_call: -
clone_size: -
cdr3_aa: CASSQERRNTEAFF
cdr3_nt: TGCGCCAGCAGCCAAGAAAGGAGGAACACTGAAGCTTTCTTT

v_call: TRBV27
j_call: TRBJ2-2
d_call: -
clone_size: -
cdr3_aa: CASSPIYTGELFF
cdr3_nt: TGTGCCAGCAGTCCCATTTACACCGGGGAGCTGTTTTTT

v_call: TRBV5-1
j_call: TRBJ1-1
d_call: TRBD1
clone_size: -
cdr3_aa: CASTSKLHRDSMNTEAFF
cdr3_nt: TGCGCCAGCACCTCAAAGCTGCACCGGGACAGTATGAACACTGAAGCTTTCTTT